The 20 T cell receptor beta chains listed next were all sequenced from one sample in a study of blood T cell repertoires in COVID-19. The method was immunoSEQ multiplex PCR; TCRdb's version includes in-frame clones alone and lacks a portion of them. The sample lists approximately 96,000 clones; approximately 84% were seen once. Input material: peripheral blood. These receptors were obtained from a woman older than 75 with acute or convalescent COVID-19.

The V gene is TRBV7-2, the J gene TRBJ1-6, with 10 bases lining up with TRBD1. Germline lookup yields CDR1 SGHTA and CDR2 FQGNSA. V dropped 2 bases and J dropped 7; count of bases not matched to a gene: 2. This CDR3 is 15 amino acids long. The chain's CDR3 is CASSLRQGANSPLHF. In DNA, the CDR3 is TGTGCCAGCAGCTTAAGACAGGGGGCAAATTCACCCCTCCACTTT.

The rearrangement joins TRBV9 to TRBJ2-7, with 7 bases fitting TRBD2. The CDR3 length is 20 residues. Germline V lookup: CDR1 SGDLS, CDR2 YYNGEE. V lost 4 bases to trimming and J lost 3 bases; unmatched junction nucleotides: 25. CDR3 nucleotides: TGTGCCAGCAGCAGAAGAGGGGCAGAGGGCGGGGGAACCTCCTACTACGAGCAGTACGTC. Protein: CASSRRGAEGGGTSYYEQYV.

The chain carries TRBV25-1 and TRBJ1-2; D is uncertain. Germline V lookup: CDR1 MGHDK, CDR2 SYGVNS. The germline V and J ends were trimmed by 7 bases and 6 bases, with 12 bases remaining between them. CDR3 length equals 12 residues. Here the CDR3 DNA reads TGTGCCAGCATTGGGCCCCGCAATGGCTACACCTTC. Amino acid sequence: CASIGPRNGYTF.

This clone appeared once. The J gene is TRBJ1-1, the V gene TRBV12-3 or TRBV12-4, with D perhaps matching TRBD1 (5 bases). The V and J ends lost 5 bases and 1 base respectively, with 8 bases between them. CDR3 length: 13 residues. The CDR3 nucleotides are TGTGCCAGCAGTGTCGGACAGAACACTGAAGCTTTCTTT. Translating it yields CASSVGQNTEAFF.

The chain has TRBV4-3 and TRBJ2-3; 8 bases line up with TRBD1. Trimming cost V 0 bases and J 4 bases; bases outside gene matches: 6. Germline CDR1 reads LGHNA; CDR2 reads YSLEER. The CDR3 loop spans 16 amino acids. CDR3: CASSQDGQGLADTQYF. In DNA, the CDR3 is TGCGCCAGCAGCCAAGACGGACAGGGACTTGCAGATACGCAGTATTTT.

The V and J genes are TRBV11-3 and TRBJ2-1; 8 bases line up with TRBD2. The CDR3 spans 14 residues. V lost 6 bases and J lost 6; bases outside the gene matches: 7. Germline V gene lookup returns CDR1 SGHNT and CDR2 YENEEA. The CDR3 region has the DNA TGTGCCAGCAGTCGGGGGGGGCCCGTCAATGAGCAGTTCTTC. This gives the protein CASSRGGPVNEQFF. The full variable domain, with the rest looked up from reference TRBV11-3 and TRBJ2-1, is EAGVVQSPRYKIIEKKQPVAFWCNPISGHNTLYWYLQNLGQGPELLIRYENEEAVDDSQLPKDRFSAERLKGVDSTLKIQPAELGDSAVYLCASSRGGPVNEQFFGPGTRLTVL.

The rearrangement joins TRBV29-1 to TRBJ1-6, with TRBD1 matching over 8 bases. Trimming removed 6 bases from V and 9 bases from J; junction bases left unmatched: 10. There are 14 residues in the CDR3. Germline CDR1 is SQVTM and CDR2 is ANQGSEA. The CDR3 nucleotides are TGCAGCGTGGCTGCGGACAGGGTTGGTTCACCCCTCCACTTT. It is translated as CSVAADRVGSPLHF.

The genes are TRBV5-1 and TRBJ2-2; 8 nucleotides align to TRBD1. V was clipped by 2 bases and J by 5 bases; unmatched bases: 5. Per germline, CDR1 SGHRS and CDR2 YFSETQ. CDR3 length: 15 amino acids. CDR3 DNA: TGCGCCAGCAGCTTCCAGGGGGCGGAGACCGGGGAGCTGTTTTTT. Encoded protein: CASSFQGAETGELFF. Variable domain in full (rest from reference TRBV5-1 and TRBJ2-2): KAGVTQTPRYLIKTRGQQVTLSCSPISGHRSVSWYQQTPGQGLQFLFEYFSETQRNKGNFPGRFSGRQFSNSRSEMNVSTLELGDSALYLCASSFQGAETGELFFGEGSRLTVL.

The chain is built from TRBV4-1 and TRBJ1-5, with a tentative D call TRBD1 (5 bases). CDR3 length equals 18 residues. V dropped 0 bases and J dropped 0 bases, with 15 bases sitting between them. CDR1 and CDR2 (germline): MGHRA, YSYEKL. The CDR3 protein is CASSQDQRQGSSNQPQHF. CDR3 coding DNA: TGCGCCAGCAGCCAAGATCAACGGCAGGGTAGTAGCAATCAGCCCCAGCATTTT.

The chain carries TRBV2 and TRBJ1-2; the match to TRBD1 covers 10 bases. With V trimmed by 7 bases and J by 4 bases, 6 bases remained unmatched. Germline V lookup: CDR1 SNHLY, CDR2 FYNNEI. The length of the CDR3 is 14 residues. The CDR3 reads CASKGTGDGYGYTF. The CDR3 bases are TGTGCCAGCAAGGGGACAGGGGACGGCTATGGCTACACCTTC. The full variable domain, rest sourced from reference TRBV2 and TRBJ1-2, is EPEVTQTPSHQVTQMGQEVILRCVPISNHLYFYWYRQILGQKVEFLVSFYNNEISEKSEIFDDQFSVERPDGSNFTLKIRSTKLEDSAMYFCASKGTGDGYGYTFGSGTRLTVV.

CDR3 protein: CASSKDRNGELFF. DNA for the CDR3: TGTGCCAGCAGCAAGGACAGAAACGGGGAGCTGTTTTTT. The rearrangement joins TRBV5-4 to TRBJ2-2, with D perhaps matching TRBD1 (6 bases). Trimming cost V 4 bases and J 7 bases, with 11 bases left between them. The germline CDR1 and CDR2 sequences are SGHNT and YYREEE (reference sequence). CDR3 length equals 13 residues.

The CDR3 sequence: CASSYGREKGTIYF. As DNA, the CDR3 is TGTGCCAGCAGTTACGGCAGGGAAAAGGGCACCATATATTTT. V gene TRBV6-5 combines with J gene TRBJ1-3, with D possibly TRBD1 on 5 matching bases. Germline loops: CDR1 MNHEY, CDR2 SVGAGI. Trimming took 2 bases from V and 9 from J, leaving 14 bases between them. The CDR3 is 14 amino acids.

The chain links TRBV6-1 to TRBJ2-7, with D possibly being TRBD2 (5 bases). Trimming removed 2 bases at V and 6 bases at J, with 8 bases between. Germline assignment: CDR1 MNHNS and CDR2 SASEGT. There are 12 residues in the CDR3. The CDR3 nucleotides read TGTGCCAGCAGTGAACCCGGAGGCGAGCAGTACTTC. It codes for CASSEPGGEQYF.

On this clone: In the same sample, other DNA sequences code for this CDR3. The CDR3 region has the DNA TGTGCCAGCAGTTACTCCCGGACAGGGGGCACTGAAGCTTTCTTT. Translating gives CASSYSRTGGTEAFF. The rearrangement joins TRBV6-5 to TRBJ1-1, with 10 bases matching TRBD1. Germline V gene data show CDR1 as MNHEY and CDR2 as SVGAGI. With 0 bases clipped from V and 4 bases from J, the junction kept 2 bases outside the gene matches. The CDR3 runs to 15 residues.

The J gene is TRBJ2-2, the V gene TRBV5-4; 11 bases align to TRBD1. Germline CDR1 reads SGHNT; CDR2 reads YYREEE (reference sequence). The junction had 8 bases not matched to a gene; V was cut back by 5 bases and J by 5 bases. The CDR3 is 16 amino acids. The CDR3 DNA sequence: TGTGCCAGCAGAAATAGGACAGGGGGCAGAACCGGGGAGCTGTTTTTT. Protein product: CASRNRTGGRTGELFF.

J is TRBJ2-5 and V is TRBV6-4; perhaps TRBD2 as D (6 bases). This CDR3 is 16 amino acids long. The V end was cut by 4 bases, the J end by 5 bases, with 20 bases between. Germline lookup yields CDR1 MRHNA and CDR2 SNTAGT. This chain's CDR3 is CASSGARGPEEETQYF. CDR3 sequence (DNA): TGTGCCAGCAGTGGGGCGCGGGGCCCCGAAGAGGAGACCCAGTACTTC.

The chain links TRBV18 to TRBJ2-2; 10 bases fit TRBD1. Germline V CDR1 and CDR2: KGHSH, LQKENI. The trim removed 3 bases at V and 5 bases at J, leaving 3 bases unmatched. The CDR3 totals 15 residues. The CDR3 DNA reads TGTGCCAGCTCACCCGGGACAGGGGTTACCGGGGAGCTGTTTTTT. Amino acid sequence: CASSPGTGVTGELFF.

The chain links TRBV27 to TRBJ2-7; 8 nucleotides agree with TRBD2. The CDR3 is made up of 13 amino acids. The ends lost 5 bases at V and 0 bases at J; junction bases unmatched: 0. Germline-derived CDR1 and CDR2 are MNHEY and SMNVEV (reference sequence). The CDR3 region is CASSRGGSYEQYV. The DNA of the CDR3 is TGTGCCAGCAGTCGGGGGGGCTCCTACGAGCAGTACGTC.

The genes are TRBV5-6 and TRBJ1-5; 7 nucleotides match TRBD1. The trim removed 4 bases at V and 0 bases at J, leaving 7 bases unmatched. This CDR3 is built from 16 residues. Germline V CDR1 and CDR2: SGHDT, YYEEEE. The CDR3 DNA reads TGTGCCAGCAGCCTCCGAGGGGGCGGTAGCAATCAGCCCCAGCATTTT. It codes for CASSLRGGGSNQPQHF. Full variable domain (outside the CDR3, taken from reference TRBV5-6 and TRBJ1-5): DAGVTQSPTHLIKTRGQQVTLRCSPKSGHDTVSWYQQALGQGPQFIFQYYEEEERQRGNFPDRFSGHQFPNYSSELNVNALLLGDSALYLCASSLRGGGSNQPQHFGDGTRLSIL.

This clone was counted a few times. The chain combines TRBV5-1 with TRBJ1-2; 7 bases are a match to TRBD1. With 0 bases clipped from V and 1 base from J, the junction kept 9 bases outside the gene matches. CDR3 length: 17 residues. CDR1 is SGHRS, CDR2 YFSETQ, per germline. CDR3 in DNA: TGCGCCAGCAGCTTGGAACCACCGGGACAGTATAACTATGGCTACACCTTC. Its protein is CASSLEPPGQYNYGYTF.